This TCR beta chain originates from a study of response to subunit inactivated influenza vaccine. The trim removed 4 bases at V and 4 bases at J, leaving 7 bases unmatched. Germline V gives CDR1 SGHRS, CDR2 YFSETQ. There are 14 residues in the CDR3. Study-wide results and caveats: Authors suggested that a seasonal influenza vaccination recruits few new T cells each time.

TCRdb reprocessed the RT-PCR reads with MiXCR, giving one entry per CDR3 protein. The sample holds around 470,000 distinct CDR3 sequences, under 8.5% seen once. There are a few counts of this clonotype. Antigen: not known. This clonotype was obtained from a man aged 50-75 years who received an inactivated influenza vaccine. The chain carries TRBV5-1 and TRBJ1-1, with TRBD1 matching 7 bases. The starting material was PBMCs from blood, obtained around 25 months after vaccination. The CDR3 is CASSPGTAATEAFF. In nucleotides, the CDR3 is TGCGCCAGCAGCCCAGGGACAGCAGCCACTGAAGCTTTCTTT.